The clone carrying this TCR beta chain has more than one count but fewer than ten. The data belong to a study of blood T cell repertoires in COVID-19. Study context: Spain, Italy and the United States supplied samples that represented acute and convalescent COVID-19.

Seattle participants joined during active infection and were tracked over time. V shed 4 bases and J shed 4 bases, with 7 bases lying between them. The CDR3 sequence is 12 residues long. Germline loops: CDR1 MNHEY, CDR2 SVGAGI. Authors' processing steps: Estimated nucleated cell counts came from reference gene primer amplification. TCRdb's table, derived via immunoSEQ multiplex PCR, lists solely in-frame clones and lacks some. V and J calls and clone size are given by that table; D and trimming were obtained from the DNA. The sample holds about 250,000 clones, about nine tenths seen once. Material: peripheral blood. J is TRBJ1-1 and V is TRBV6-5; D possibly corresponds to TRBD1 (5 bases). This clonotype was obtained from a woman younger than 45 with COVID-19, enrolled during active disease. The CDR3 bases are TGTGCCAGCAGTTTCGGGGGCACTGAAGCTTTCTTT. Protein: CASSFGGTEAFF.